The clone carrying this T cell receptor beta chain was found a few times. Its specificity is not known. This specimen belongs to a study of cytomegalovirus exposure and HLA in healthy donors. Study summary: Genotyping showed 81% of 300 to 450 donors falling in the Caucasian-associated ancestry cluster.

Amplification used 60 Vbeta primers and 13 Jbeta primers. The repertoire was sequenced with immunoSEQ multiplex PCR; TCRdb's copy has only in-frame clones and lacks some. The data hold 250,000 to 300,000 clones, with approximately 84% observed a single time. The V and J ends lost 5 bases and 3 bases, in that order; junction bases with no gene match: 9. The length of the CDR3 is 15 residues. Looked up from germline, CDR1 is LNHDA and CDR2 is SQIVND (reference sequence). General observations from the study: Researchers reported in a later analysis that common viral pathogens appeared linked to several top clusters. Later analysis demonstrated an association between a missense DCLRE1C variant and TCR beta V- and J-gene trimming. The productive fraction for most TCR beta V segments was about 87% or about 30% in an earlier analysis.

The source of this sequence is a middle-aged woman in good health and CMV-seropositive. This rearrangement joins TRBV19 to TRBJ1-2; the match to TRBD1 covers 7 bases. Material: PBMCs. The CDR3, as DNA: TGTGCCAGTAGTGACGGGACAGATCCCCACTATGGCTACACCTTC. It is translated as CASSDGTDPHYGYTF. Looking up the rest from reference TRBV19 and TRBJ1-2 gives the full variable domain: DGGITQSPKYLFRKEGQNVTLSCEQNLNHDAMYWYRQDPGQGLRLIYYSQIVNDFQKGDIAEGYSVSREKKESFPLTVTSAQKNPTAFYLCASSDGTDPHYGYTFGSGTRLTVV.